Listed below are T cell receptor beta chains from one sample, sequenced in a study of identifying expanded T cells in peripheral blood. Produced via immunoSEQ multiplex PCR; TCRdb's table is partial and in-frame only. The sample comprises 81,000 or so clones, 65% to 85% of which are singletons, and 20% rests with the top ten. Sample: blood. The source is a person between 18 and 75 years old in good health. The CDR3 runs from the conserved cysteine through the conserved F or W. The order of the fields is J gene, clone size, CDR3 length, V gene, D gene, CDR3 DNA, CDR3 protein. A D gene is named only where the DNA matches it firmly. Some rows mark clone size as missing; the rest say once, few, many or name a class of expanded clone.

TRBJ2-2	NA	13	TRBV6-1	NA	TGTGCCAGCTTGGCAGGGAACACCGGGGAGCTGTTTTTT	CASLAGNTGELFF
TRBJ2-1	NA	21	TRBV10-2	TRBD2	TGCGCCAGCAGGAAAAATACAGGCAGCGGGAGCCTCCCTGAGTCTTACAATGAGCAGTTCTTC	CASRKNTGSGSLPESYNEQFF
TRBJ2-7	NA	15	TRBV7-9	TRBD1	TGTGCCAGCAGCCCCACCGGACAGGGGAGGTACGAGCAGTACTTC	CASSPTGQGRYEQYF
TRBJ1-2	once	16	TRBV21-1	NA	TGTGCCAGCAGCCCCCCTCCGGGACACCTTAACTATGGCTACACCTTC	CASSPPPGHLNYGYTF
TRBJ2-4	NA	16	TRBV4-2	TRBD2	TGTGCCAGCAGCCAAGGCGGGGGAATAGCCAAAAACATTCAGTACTTC	CASSQGGGIAKNIQYF
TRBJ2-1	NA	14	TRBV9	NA	TGTGCCAGCAGCGTACTACAGGCCTCAAATGAGCAGTTCTTC	CASSVLQASNEQFF
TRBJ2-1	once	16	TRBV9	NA	TGTGCCAGCAGCGTAGGTTCAGGAGGGAGCGCAGATGAGCAGTTCTTC	CASSVGSGGSADEQFF
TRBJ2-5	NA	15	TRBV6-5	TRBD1	TGTGCCAGCAGTTACTCAGGACAGGGGCAAGAGACCCAGTACTTC	CASSYSGQGQETQYF
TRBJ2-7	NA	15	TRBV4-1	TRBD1	TGCGCCAGCAGCCAAGACCAGTCCCGGGACAGGGGGCAGTACTTC	CASSQDQSRDRGQYF
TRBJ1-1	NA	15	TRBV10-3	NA	TGTGCCATCAAAGGAGGGGGGGCAATGAACACTGAAGCTTTCTTT	CAIKGGGAMNTEAFF
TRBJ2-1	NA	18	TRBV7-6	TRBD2	TGTGCCAGCAGCTTAGCCCCCCCGAGGACTAGCGGGTACAATGAGCAGTTCTTC	CASSLAPPRTSGYNEQFF
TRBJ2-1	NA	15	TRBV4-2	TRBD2	TGTGCCAGCAGCCACCCTAGCGGACCCTACAATGAGCAGTTCTTC	CASSHPSGPYNEQFF
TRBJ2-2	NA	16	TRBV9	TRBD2	TGTGCCAGCAGCGTTGGGACTAGCGGGATCACCGGGGAGCTGTTTTTT	CASSVGTSGITGELFF
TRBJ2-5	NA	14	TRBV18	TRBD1	TGTGCCAGCACACAAGGGACAGTGCAAGAGACCCAGTACTTC	CASTQGTVQETQYF
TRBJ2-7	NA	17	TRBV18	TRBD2	TGTGCCAGCTCGCCAACTAGCGGGAGGGGGGGAACCTACGAGCAGTACTTC	CASSPTSGRGGTYEQYF
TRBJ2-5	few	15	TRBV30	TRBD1	TGTGCCTGGAGTGTACTAGCAGGGGGCAAAGAGACCCAGTACTTC	CAWSVLAGGKETQYF
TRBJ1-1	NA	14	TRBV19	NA	TGTGCCAGTAGTCCACAGGGATCGAGGACTGAAGCTTTCTTT	CASSPQGSRTEAFF
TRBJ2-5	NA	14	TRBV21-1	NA	TGTGCCAGCAGCAAATCGACAGCTCCCGAGACCCAGTACTTC	CASSKSTAPETQYF
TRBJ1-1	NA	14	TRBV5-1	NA	TGCGCCAGCAGCTTGGACAGGGTAGTTTCTGAAGCTTTCTTT	CASSLDRVVSEAFF
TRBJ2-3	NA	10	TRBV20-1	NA	TGCAGTGCTGCCATGACTGAGCAGTATTTT	CSAAMTEQYF
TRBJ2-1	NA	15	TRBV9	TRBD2	TGTGCCAGCAGCGTAGAAAAAGCGGGAGAGCTTGAGCAGTTCTTC	CASSVEKAGELEQFF
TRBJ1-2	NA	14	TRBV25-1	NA	TGTGCCAGCAGTGTATGGCGGGCAGAGGAGGGCTACACCTTC	CASSVWRAEEGYTF
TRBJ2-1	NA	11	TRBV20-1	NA	TGCAGTGCCCCGACGGCTAATGAGCAGTTCTTC	CSAPTANEQFF
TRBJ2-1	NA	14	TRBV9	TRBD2	TGTGCCAGCAGCGTTAGCGGGGCCCACAATGAGCAGTTCTTC	CASSVSGAHNEQFF
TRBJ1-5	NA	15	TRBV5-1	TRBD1	TGCGCCAGCAGCTTGTCTGGACAGGGGGGTCAGCCCCAGCATTTT	CASSLSGQGGQPQHF
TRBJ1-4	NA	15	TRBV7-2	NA	TGTGCCAGCAGCCCGGAAAGGACGGCCACCGAAAAACTGTTTTTT	CASSPERTATEKLFF
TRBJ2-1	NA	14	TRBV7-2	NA	TGTGCCAGCAGCCCCAACGCGGGCTACAATGAGCAGTTCTTC	CASSPNAGYNEQFF
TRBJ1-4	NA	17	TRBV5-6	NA	TGTGCCAGCAGCTTGTGGCCGGTAGACTACTTTAATGAAAAACTGTTTTTT	CASSLWPVDYFNEKLFF
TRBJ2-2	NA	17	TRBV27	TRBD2	TGTGCCAGCAGTCCGACCGGGACTAGCCTGTACACCGGGGAGCTGTTTTTT	CASSPTGTSLYTGELFF
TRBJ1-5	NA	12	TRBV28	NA	TGTGCCATCGTGGGGGCAAATCAGCCCCAGCATTTT	CAIVGANQPQHF
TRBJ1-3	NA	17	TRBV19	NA	TGTGCCAGTACCTGGGGGCGGCAGCTTTCCTCTGGAAACACCATATATTTT	CASTWGRQLSSGNTIYF
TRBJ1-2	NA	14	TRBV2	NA	TGTGCCAGCAGTGATGGCCGGGGGCTGGCTGGCTACACCTTC	CASSDGRGLAGYTF
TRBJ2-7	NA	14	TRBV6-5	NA	TGTGCCAGCAGCCAAAGGTTGTCAGGGGACGAGCAGTACTTC	CASSQRLSGDEQYF
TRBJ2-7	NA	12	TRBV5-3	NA	TGTGCCAGAAGCTTGGAAAGGGGAGAGCAGTACTTC	CARSLERGEQYF
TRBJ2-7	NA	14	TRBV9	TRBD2	TGTGCCAGCAGCGTGGGAGCGGGAGGCTACGAGCAGTACTTC	CASSVGAGGYEQYF
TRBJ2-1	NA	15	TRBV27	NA	TGTGCCTCGCAGAGGCGTTCTAGCTCCTACAATGAGCAGTTCTTC	CASQRRSSSYNEQFF
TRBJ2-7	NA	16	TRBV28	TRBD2	TGTGCCAGCACCTTAGGGACTAGCGGGAGCTCCTACGAGCAGTACTTC	CASTLGTSGSSYEQYF
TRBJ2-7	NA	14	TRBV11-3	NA	TGTGCCAGCAGCCCTGTTGCGGGTTCCTACGAGCAGTACTTC	CASSPVAGSYEQYF
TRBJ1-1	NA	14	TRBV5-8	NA	TGTGCCAGCAGCTTGGGACAGCCCAACACTGAAGCTTTCTTT	CASSLGQPNTEAFF
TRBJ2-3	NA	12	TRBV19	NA	TGTGCCAGTAGTAATCAGGGATATACGCAGTATTTT	CASSNQGYTQYF
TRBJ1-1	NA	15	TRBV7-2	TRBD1	TGTGCCAGCAGCCGACGGACAGGGATGAACACTGAAGCTTTCTTT	CASSRRTGMNTEAFF
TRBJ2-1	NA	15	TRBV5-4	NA	TGTGCCAGCAGCTCTTGGACAGAACCGAACGATGAGCAGTTCTTC	CASSSWTEPNDEQFF
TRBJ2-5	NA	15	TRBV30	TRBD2	TGTGCCTGGAGGGATCTAGCGGGAGCAGTAGAGACCCAGTACTTC	CAWRDLAGAVETQYF
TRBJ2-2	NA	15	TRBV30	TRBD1	TGTGCCTGGAGTGTACGGACAGGACCGACCGGGGAGCTGTTTTTT	CAWSVRTGPTGELFF
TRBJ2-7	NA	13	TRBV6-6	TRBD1	TGTGCCAGCAGCACCGGGACAGTCAACGAGCAGTACTTC	CASSTGTVNEQYF
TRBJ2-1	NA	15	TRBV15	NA	TGTGCCACCAGCAGAGATAGCGGCTCCTACAATGAGCAGTTCTTC	CATSRDSGSYNEQFF
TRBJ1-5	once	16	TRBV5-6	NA	TGTGCCAGCAGCTCTTTTACGGGACGAACTGATCAGCCCCAGCATTTT	CASSSFTGRTDQPQHF